A single sample is the source of the 19 T cell receptor beta chains below, sequenced in a study of tumor-infiltrating lymphocytes in oesophageal squamous cell carcinoma. MiXCR was run by TCRdb on the PCR reads, yielding one entry per CDR3 protein. Among roughly 11,000 distinct CDR3 sequences listed, 50% to 65% were seen once. Sequenced input: esophageal tumor tissue. The receptors come from a male donor with esophageal squamous cell carcinoma.

The V gene is TRBV7-6, the J gene TRBJ2-7, with a possible D match to TRBD2 (6 bases). The length of the CDR3 is 11 residues. Germline-derived CDR1 and CDR2 are SGHVS and FNYEAQ. Deletions cut 4 bases from V and 13 bases from J, with 14 bases between. As DNA, the CDR3 is TGTGCCAGCAGCTCAGATCAAACTAGCTACTTC. Its protein product is CASSSDQTSYF.

The V call is TRBV7-6, the J call TRBJ1-4; D gene uncertain. The CDR3 has 13 residues. Trimming left V 5 bases short and J 4 bases short, with 8 bases between. The V gene's germline CDR1 is SGHVS and CDR2 FNYEAQ. CDR3 in amino acids: CASSPRGNEKLFF. The DNA for the CDR3 is TGTGCCAGCAGCCCACGGGGTAATGAAAAACTGTTTTTT.

This clonotype was recorded many times. V and J are TRBV18 and TRBJ2-7; D is undetermined. The CDR3 totals 12 residues. The V gene's germline CDR1 is KGHSH and CDR2 LQKENI. Deletions cut 3 bases from V and 6 bases from J, with 9 bases between. CDR3 DNA sequence: TGTGCCAGCTCACCGGTCCCCTCCGAGCAGTACTTC. The encoded protein is CASSPVPSEQYF.

This clonotype is labeled medium-sized. V gene TRBV6-1 combines with J gene TRBJ2-1, with 7 bases identical to TRBD2. This CDR3 has 14 residues. Germline lookup yields CDR1 MNHNS and CDR2 SASEGT. V lost 4 bases and J lost 9; bases outside the gene matches: 9. The CDR3 DNA follows: TGTGCCAGCAGTGTTGGACTAGTTAGCGTTGAGCAGTTCTTC. As protein: CASSVGLVSVEQFF.

This rearrangement joins TRBV7-6 to TRBJ1-3, with TRBD1 matching over 8 bases. Germline trimming cut 1 base from V and 4 bases from J; bases unmatched to any gene: 6. Germline V gene data show CDR1 as SGHVS and CDR2 as FNYEAQ. The CDR3 covers 16 residues. DNA for the CDR3: TGTGCCAGCAGCTTAGGGCCCGGGACAGGAGGAAACACCATATATTTT. Translation: CASSLGPGTGGNTIYF.

This rearrangement joins TRBV5-6 to TRBJ1-4; 9 bases are shared with TRBD1. The CDR3 length is 15 residues. V gave up 0 bases and J gave up 3 bases; unmatched junction bases: 0. Germline V gives CDR1 SGHDT, CDR2 YYEEEE. CDR3 amino acids: CASSLGQGANEKLFF. DNA for the CDR3: TGTGCCAGCAGCTTGGGACAGGGGGCTAATGAAAAACTGTTTTTT.

This clonotype was found a few times. One junction end disagrees with the germline gene, perhaps due to a read error. This rearrangement joins TRBV5-4 to TRBJ2-2; D is ambiguous. Germline V gene sequence: CDR1 SGHNT, CDR2 YYREEE (reference sequence). The CDR3 is made up of 16 amino acids. The CDR3 sequence is CASSLAFGQGTGELFF. The CDR3 DNA sequence: TGCGCCAGCAGCTTGGCTTTCGGCCAAGGAACCGGGGAGCTGTTTTTT.

In its sample, this clonotype was seen once. The gene calls are TRBV7-2 and TRBJ2-5, with D tentatively TRBD1 (6 bases). The end of the DNA is better explained by TRBJ2-1, so the J call may be wrong. The length of the CDR3 is 13 residues. From germline, CDR1 is SGHTA and CDR2 FQGNSA. The chain's CDR3 is CASSLSKGDEQFF. CDR3 DNA: TGTGCCAGCAGCTTGTCCAAGGGGGATGAGCAGTTCTTC.

The CDR3 bases are TGTGCCAGCTACGAGTTCGGAGTCCAGGGCTACAATGAGCAGTTCTTC. Residues: CASYEFGVQGYNEQFF. V gene TRBV7-9 combines with J gene TRBJ2-5, with D possibly TRBD1 on 5 matching bases. Judging by the DNA end, TRBJ2-1 fits better; the J call may be wrong. The CDR3 is 16 amino acids. Germline-derived CDR1 and CDR2 are SEHNR and FQNEAQ (reference sequence).

The chain joins TRBV6-6 to TRBJ2-2, with 8 nucleotides matching TRBD2. The trim removed 8 bases at V and 4 bases at J, leaving 15 bases unmatched. CDR1 is MNHNY and CDR2 is SVGAGI in the germline V gene (reference sequence). The CDR3 totals 17 residues. The CDR3 DNA sequence: TGTGCCAGCGGTCTCGGTGGGAGACTAGCGATCACCGGGGAGCTGTTTTTT. Protein: CASGLGGRLAITGELFF.

The sample holds many counts of this clonotype. The chain uses TRBV18 and TRBJ1-4; D ambiguous. Germline lookup yields CDR1 KGHSH and CDR2 LQKENI. CDR3 size: 14 residues. Trimming removed 3 bases from V and 5 bases from J, with 10 bases in between. The CDR3 DNA follows: TGTGCCAGCTCACCCGGACCGTGGAATGAAAAACTGTTTTTT. Protein sequence: CASSPGPWNEKLFF. The full variable domain, rest sourced from reference TRBV18 and TRBJ1-4, is NAGVMQNPRHLVRRRGQEARLRCSPMKGHSHVYWYRQLPEEGLKFMVYLQKENIIDESGMPKERFSAEFPKEGPSILRIQQVVRGDSAAYFCASSPGPWNEKLFFGSGTQLSVL.

Details on this clonotype: A read error may account for a junction end that differs from germline. This chain joins TRBV5-1 and TRBJ2-7; no definite D call. The CDR3 sequence is 15 residues long. Germline assignment: CDR1 SGHRS and CDR2 YFSETQ. The DNA of the CDR3 is TGCGCCAGCAGCTCGTCACTGGGATATAATTCACCCCTCCACTTC. It yields the protein CASSSSLGYNSPLHF.

This clonotype was detected ten times or more. The CDR3 does not end in the conserved phenylalanine or tryptophan, so this is likely a read error. The DNA is omitted, as the CDR3 cannot be located on it reliably, and the CDR3 follows TCRdb's listing. The chain uses TRBV7-9 and TRBJ2-7; no DNA check was done on the table's D call, TRBD1. Termini included, the CDR3 measures 17 amino acids. Looked up from germline, CDR1 is SEHNR and CDR2 is FQNEAQ (reference sequence). The CDR3 is CASSLLGGPSYGYTFGS.

The genes are TRBV12-3 or TRBV12-4 and TRBJ1-2; D remains unclear. Trimming pared 3 bases from V and 6 bases from J, leaving 11 bases between. The CDR3 loop spans 13 amino acids. The DNA for the CDR3 is TGTGCCAGCAGTTTTCGATGGATGGATGGCTACACCTTC. It yields the protein CASSFRWMDGYTF.

Details on this clonotype: It is likely a read error, because the conserved phenylalanine at the end of the CDR3 is missing. It is unclear where the CDR3 begins or ends on the DNA, so no DNA is shown, and the CDR3 is as TCRdb lists it. The rearrangement joins TRBV12-3 or TRBV12-4 to TRBJ2-6; the table calls TRBD1, which could not be checked here. A total of 15 residues make up the CDR3, ends included. The CDR3 reads CASSLSRVETQYFGA.

The chain couples TRBV19 to TRBJ1-5; possible D gene TRBD1, 6 bases. The CDR3 runs to 13 residues. The germline V and J ends were trimmed by 8 bases and 3 bases, with 11 bases remaining between them. Germline values: CDR1 LNHDA, CDR2 SQIVND (reference sequence). DNA of the CDR3: TGTGCCAGTGCGGGACAAGACAATCAGCCCCAGCATTTT. It translates to CASAGQDNQPQHF.

Note on this clonotype: Compared with germline, one end of the junction differs, possibly owing to a read error. The chain recombines TRBV5-6 with TRBJ2-4, with 9 bases matching TRBD2. The J call may not be correct, given that the DNA end is closer to TRBJ2-5. Germline lookup yields CDR1 SGHDT and CDR2 YYEEEE. This CDR3 contains 14 residues. As DNA, the CDR3 is TGTGCAAGCAGTGGGACTAGCAGACAAGAGACCCAGTACTTC. Its protein product is CASSGTSRQETQYF.

This clonotype was picked up a small number of times. The V gene is TRBV27, the J gene TRBJ2-1, with 14 bases lining up with TRBD2. The CDR3 runs 17 residues. The germline gives CDR1 MNHEY, CDR2 SMNVEV (reference sequence). The V gene end was trimmed by 3 bases and the J gene end by 5 bases; junction bases not matched to a gene: 6. CDR3 sequence (DNA): TGTGCCAGCAGTTTTTCCCGACTAGCGGGAGGGGACAATGAGCAGTTCTTC. As protein: CASSFSRLAGGDNEQFF.

J is TRBJ2-5 and V is TRBV7-3; D perhaps matches TRBD2 (5 bases). Germline CDR1 SGHTA, CDR2 FQGTGA. CDR3 length: 12 amino acids. V was clipped by 2 bases and J by 11 bases, with 12 bases between them. The CDR3 loop is CASSLGYWEQYF. CDR3 sequence (DNA): TGTGCCAGCAGCTTAGGTTACTGGGAGCAGTACTTC.